This T cell receptor (beta chain) was sequenced for a study of T cell responses to AZD1222 COVID-19 vaccine. Notes on this clone: Its antigen is as yet unknown.

The study, taken as a whole, reports: At study baseline, merely several AZD1222 recipients were seropositive.

Only in-frame clones appear in the TCRdb table, and some are missing; sequencing was by immunoSEQ multiplex PCR. The sample has under 300,000 clones, approximately 95% seen once. Sequenced here: peripheral blood, sampled on day 0 of AZD1222 vaccination. This TCR derives from an adult in good health.

CDR3 nucleotide sequence: TGCGCCAGCAGCTTGGCCGGAGGGGAGTATCAGCCCCAGCATTTT. Residues: CASSLAGGEYQPQHF. V is TRBV5-1 and J is TRBJ1-5; D possibly corresponds to TRBD1 (5 bases). The CDR3 spans 15 residues. Germline loops: CDR1 SGHRS, CDR2 YFSETQ. V shed 0 bases and J shed 5 bases, with 12 bases lying between them.